Below are 27 T cell receptor beta chains sequenced from a single sample in a study of CD8+CD57+ T cells in acquired aplastic anemia. Profiling that covered TCR beta VDJ and CDR3 relied on genomic DNA as its template. In TCRdb, the reads were re-called with MiXCR into one record per CDR3 protein. This table has roughly 200,000 distinct CDR3 sequences, approximately 60% appearing once. Sample: sorted CD4+, CD8+, or CD8+CD57+ T cells (not recorded which) from PBMCs. The source is a human donor in good health.

The chain links TRBV24-1 to TRBJ2-2; 7 nucleotides line up with TRBD2. The CDR3 totals 16 residues. V lost 0 bases to trimming and J lost 4 bases; unmatched junction nucleotides: 4. Germline CDR1 is KGHDR and CDR2 is SFDVKD. CDR3 region: CATSDLAGVFTGELFF. CDR3 coding DNA: TGTGCCACCAGTGATTTGGCGGGAGTTTTCACCGGGGAGCTGTTTTTT.

DNA of the CDR3: TGTGCCAGCAGCCCAGAGTCAGCACTAGAGACCCAGTACTTC. Translated: CASSPESALETQYF. This sequence joins TRBV7-2 and TRBJ2-5; no firm D call. Germline CDR1 SGHTA, CDR2 FQGNSA. The V gene lost 5 bases and the J gene lost 4 bases, with 14 bases spanning the gap. This CDR3 comprises 14 residues.

Notes on this clonotype: Sequence at one end of the junction differs from germline and may be a read error. The gene calls are TRBV24-1 and TRBJ2-7, with TRBD1 identical over 8 bases. The CDR3 extends over 13 amino acids. Germline CDR1 and CDR2: KGHDR and SFDVKD. The CDR3 nucleotides are TGTGCCAGCAGTTCCGGACAGGGCGGAGAGCAGTACTTC. Translating gives CASSSGQGGEQYF.

This clonotype came up many times. The gene calls are TRBV20-1 and TRBJ1-1, with D uncertain. V was trimmed by 0 bases and J by 7 bases, leaving 18 bases between them. The CDR3 totals 15 residues. Per the germline V gene, CDR1 is DFQATT and CDR2 is SNEGSKA (reference sequence). The CDR3 region has the DNA TGCAGTGCTAGAGAACTGGTGGGGTACGTTTTTGAAGCTTTCTTT. It yields the protein CSARELVGYVFEAFF.

This clonotype was seen only once. The chain links TRBV10-3 to TRBJ1-1; D gene unclear. This CDR3 is built from 14 residues. Trimming shortened V by 7 bases and J by 8 bases, and 20 bases separated the two germline ends. Germline V lookup: CDR1 ENHRY, CDR2 SYGVKD. The CDR3 here is CAITSDGGRREAFF. Here the CDR3 DNA reads TGTGCCATCACTTCTGATGGAGGGAGAAGAGAAGCTTTCTTT.

The chain employs TRBV10-2 and TRBJ2-7, with D possibly TRBD1 on 7 matching bases. This CDR3 region has 16 residues. Looked up from germline, CDR1 is WSHSY and CDR2 is SAAADI. Trimming removed 8 bases at V and 3 bases at J, with 23 bases between. CDR3 DNA sequence: TGCGCCAGCGAGGCTAGCGTCCGGGACAGCCTCTACGAGCAGTACTTC. This codes for CASEASVRDSLYEQYF.

This clonotype was observed many times. This chain joins TRBV9 and TRBJ2-2; the D is unclear. With 3 bases removed from V and 4 bases from J, the gap between germline ends came to 13 bases. This CDR3 comprises 15 residues. The germline V gene encodes CDR1 SGDLS and CDR2 YYNGEE. DNA for the CDR3: TGTGCCAGCAGCGCCACTATATTTAGCACCGGGGAGCTGTTTTTT. Protein product: CASSATIFSTGELFF.

For this clonotype: Since no conserved phenylalanine or tryptophan closes the CDR3, a read error is the likely cause. This sequence joins TRBV6-6 and TRBJ1-4; D not resolved. The CDR3 contains 17 residues. The V and J ends lost 2 bases and 8 bases respectively, with 21 bases between them. Looked up from germline, CDR1 is MNHNY and CDR2 is SVGAGI (reference sequence). The CDR3 loop reads CASSYPGSWEGREKLFL. As DNA, the CDR3 is TGTGCCAGCAGTTACCCGGGGAGCTGGGAGGGTAGGGAAAAACTGTTTCTT.

The genes are TRBV5-1 and TRBJ2-2; D gene uncertain. Germline CDR1 and CDR2: SGHRS and YFSETQ. The V end lost 1 base, the J end lost 6 bases, and 10 bases lay between the germline ends. CDR3 length: 14 residues. The CDR3 DNA is TGCGCCAGCAGCTTGACTCAAACGGCCGGGGAGCTGTTTTTT. It yields the protein CASSLTQTAGELFF.

The chain links TRBV10-2 to TRBJ1-1, with D perhaps matching TRBD1 (5 bases). Germline V gene data show CDR1 as WSHSY and CDR2 as SAAADI. This CDR3 is built from 16 residues. Trimming took off 2 bases at V and 3 bases at J, with 16 bases between the two ends. In DNA form, the CDR3 reads TGCGCCAGCAGTGAGGTCTTAGGAGGGGCGTACACTGAAGCTTTCTTT. This gives the protein CASSEVLGGAYTEAFF.

This clonotype came up many times. The V and J genes are TRBV7-2 and TRBJ2-7, with D unclear. The germline V gene encodes CDR1 SGHTA and CDR2 FQGNSA. The CDR3 has 14 residues. V was clipped by 1 base and J by 4 bases, with 11 bases between them. CDR3 protein: CASSLEVLAYEQYF. DNA of the CDR3: TGTGCCAGCAGCTTAGAGGTTCTGGCTTACGAGCAGTACTTC.

The chain recombines TRBV25-1 with TRBJ1-2; D unclear. This CDR3 has 18 residues. Trimming removed 0 bases at V and 0 bases at J, with 17 bases between. Germline CDR1 and CDR2: MGHDK and SYGVNS. In nucleotides, the CDR3 is TGTGCCAGCAGTGAATATGCTATATTCTTATGTGCTAACTATGGCTACACCTTC. Translated: CASSEYAIFLCANYGYTF.

The chain uses TRBV20-1 and TRBJ1-5; possibly TRBD1 for D (6 bases). The CDR3 consists of 14 residues. V lost 3 bases and J 6 bases, leaving 15 bases between the germline ends. Germline V gene lookup returns CDR1 DFQATT and CDR2 SNEGSKA (reference sequence). CDR3 DNA sequence: TGCAGTGCTAGCCTCGGACAGCGCAGTCAGCCCCAGCATTTT. Translating gives CSASLGQRSQPQHF.

This clonotype was picked up many times. V is TRBV7-9 and J is TRBJ2-3, with unresolved D. The CDR3 has 14 residues. With 4 bases removed from V and 4 bases from J, the gap between germline ends came to 12 bases. Germline V lookup: CDR1 SEHNR, CDR2 FQNEAQ (reference sequence). The CDR3 nucleotides are TGTGCCAGCAGCTCCCCCCAAGACGCAGATACGCAGTATTTT. Translated, it gives CASSSPQDADTQYF. The full variable domain, rest sourced from reference TRBV7-9 and TRBJ2-3, is DTGVSQNPRHKITKRGQNVTFRCDPISEHNRLYWYRQTLGQGPEFLTYFQNEAQLEKSRLLSDRFSAERPKGSFSTLEIQRTEQGDSAMYLCASSSPQDADTQYFGPGTRLTVL.

In its sample, this clonotype was seen many times. The rearrangement uses TRBV6-5 and TRBJ2-7; 11 bases are shared with TRBD2. Germline lookup yields CDR1 MNHEY and CDR2 SVGAGI. The CDR3 runs to 13 residues. Unmatched junction bases numbered 4, after V lost 8 bases and J lost 4 bases. Here the CDR3 DNA reads TGTGCCAGCGGAATAGCGGGAGGGTACGAGCAGTACTTC. Translated: CASGIAGGYEQYF.

This clonotype was picked up a small number of times. V gene TRBV24-1 combines with J gene TRBJ2-3; D is undetermined. The germline V gene has CDR1 KGHDR and CDR2 SFDVKD. Trimming took off 4 bases at V and 6 bases at J, with 10 bases between the two ends. This CDR3 region has 13 residues. The CDR3 region has the DNA TGTGCCACCAGTGAGCCCCATTCGGATACGCAGTATTTT. This sequence encodes CATSEPHSDTQYF.

This clonotype has ten or more counts. This rearrangement joins TRBV10-3 to TRBJ1-6; the D gene is possibly TRBD1 (5 bases). CDR3 size: 11 residues. Trimming took off 10 bases at V and 7 bases at J, with 8 bases between the two ends. The germline V gene encodes CDR1 ENHRY and CDR2 SYGVKD. This CDR3 reads CATRENSPLHF. For the CDR3, the DNA is TGTGCCACCAGGGAAAATTCACCCCTCCACTTT.

The chain carries TRBV19 and TRBJ2-7; 8 bases match TRBD1. V lost 5 bases, J lost 5 bases, and 8 bases stayed unmatched. The CDR3 has 14 amino acids. CDR1 and CDR2 (germline): LNHDA, SQIVND (reference sequence). The CDR3 DNA sequence: TGTGCCAGTAGTGCCAGGACAGGGTCCCACGAGCAGTACTTC. This translates into CASSARTGSHEQYF.

This clonotype was seen a single time. V is TRBV7-2 and J is TRBJ1-6; a weak D match, TRBD1 (6 bases). The CDR3 is made up of 15 amino acids. Germline assignment: CDR1 SGHTA and CDR2 FQGNSA. V was clipped by 3 bases and J by 10 bases, with 16 bases between them. CDR3 residues: CASSLEGRGGSPLHF. The CDR3, as DNA: TGTGCCAGCAGCTTGGAGGGCAGGGGAGGGTCACCCCTCCACTTT.

The genes are TRBV7-9 and TRBJ1-1; maybe TRBD1 (5 bases). CDR1 and CDR2 from the germline V gene are SEHNR and FQNEAQ (reference sequence). Deletions cut 7 bases from V and 1 base from J, with 16 bases between. This CDR3 is 15 amino acids long. The CDR3 protein is CASTSLHQGNTEAFF. In DNA form, the CDR3 reads TGTGCCAGCACCAGCTTACACCAGGGGAACACTGAAGCTTTCTTT.

Comments on this clonotype: Germline is not matched at one junction end, which may reflect a read error. This sequence joins TRBV20-1 and TRBJ2-5; 9 bases match TRBD1. This CDR3 is 15 amino acids long. CDR1 and CDR2 from the germline V gene are DFQATT and SNEGSKA (reference sequence). In DNA, the CDR3 is TGCAGTGCTAGGGACCACAGGGGGCGTGGGGAGACCCAGCACTTC. Its protein is CSARDHRGRGETQHF.

This clonotype has a count of ten or more. V is TRBV28 and J is TRBJ2-2; no firm D call. Trimming pared 6 bases from V and 0 bases from J, leaving 11 bases between. The CDR3 totals 15 residues. The germline V gene encodes CDR1 MDHEN and CDR2 SYDVKM. For the CDR3, the DNA is TGTGCCAGCAGACCGAGCCGAGCGAACACCGGGGAGCTGTTTTTT. Its protein product is CASRPSRANTGELFF. Filled out from reference TRBV28 and TRBJ2-2, the complete variable domain reads DVKVTQSSRYLVKRTGEKVFLECVQDMDHENMFWYRQDPGLGLRLIYFSYDVKMKEKGDIPEGYSVSREKKERFSLILESASTNQTSMYLCASRPSRANTGELFFGEGSRLTVL.

Written as DNA, the CDR3 is TGTGCCACCAGTCTAGGCGATCATGAGCAGTTCTTC. The encoded protein is CATSLGDHEQFF. The chain has TRBV24-1 and TRBJ2-1; no firm D call. The V and J ends lost 6 bases and 8 bases respectively, with 10 bases between them. Germline-derived CDR1 and CDR2 are KGHDR and SFDVKD. This CDR3 comprises 12 residues.

This chain joins TRBV29-1 and TRBJ1-2; weak D call: TRBD1 (5 bases). The germline CDR1 and CDR2 sequences are SQVTM and ANQGSEA. This CDR3 comprises 12 residues. Trimming took off 8 bases at V and 4 bases at J, with 14 bases between the two ends. CDR3 bases: TGCAGCATAAGCAGGGATTCCTATGGCTACACCTTC. It encodes CSISRDSYGYTF. Drawing the rest from reference TRBV29-1 and TRBJ1-2, the complete variable domain is SAVISQKPSRDICQRGTSLTIQCQVDSQVTMMFWYRQQPGQSLTLIATANQGSEATYESGFVIDKFPISRPNLTFSTLTVSNMSPEDSSIYLCSISRDSYGYTFGSGTRLTVV.

This clonotype has only a few counts. The V gene is TRBV18, the J gene TRBJ2-7; TRBD1 matches at 10 bases. V lost 0 bases to trimming and J lost 5 bases; unmatched junction nucleotides: 13. Germline V gives CDR1 KGHSH, CDR2 LQKENI. There are 18 residues in the CDR3. This CDR3 reads CASSPPGTGVGILDEQYF. CDR3 DNA sequence: TGTGCCAGCTCACCACCCGGGACAGGGGTCGGGATCCTCGACGAGCAGTACTTC.

This clonotype was counted ten times or more. The chain joins TRBV6-5 to TRBJ2-1; D call uncertain. The CDR3 is made up of 11 amino acids. Trimming stripped 3 bases from V and 9 bases from J, with 6 bases between. Germline values: CDR1 MNHEY, CDR2 SVGAGI. CDR3 residues: CASSYTGEQFF. The CDR3 nucleotides are TGTGCCAGCAGTTATACGGGTGAGCAGTTCTTC.

This clonotype was detected many times. This chain links TRBV7-9 with TRBJ2-1; TRBD2 is a possible D gene (5 bases). V dropped 2 bases and J dropped 6 bases, with 14 bases sitting between them. CDR3 length: 15 amino acids. In germline, CDR1 is SEHNR, CDR2 FQNEAQ (reference sequence). The DNA of the CDR3 is TGTGCCAGCAGCTTATCTTCCGGGGTAGCCAATGAGCAGTTCTTC. It is translated as CASSLSSGVANEQFF. The whole variable domain, filled in from reference TRBV7-9 and TRBJ2-1, reads DTGVSQNPRHKITKRGQNVTFRCDPISEHNRLYWYRQTLGQGPEFLTYFQNEAQLEKSRLLSDRFSAERPKGSFSTLEIQRTEQGDSAMYLCASSLSSGVANEQFFGPGTRLTVL.